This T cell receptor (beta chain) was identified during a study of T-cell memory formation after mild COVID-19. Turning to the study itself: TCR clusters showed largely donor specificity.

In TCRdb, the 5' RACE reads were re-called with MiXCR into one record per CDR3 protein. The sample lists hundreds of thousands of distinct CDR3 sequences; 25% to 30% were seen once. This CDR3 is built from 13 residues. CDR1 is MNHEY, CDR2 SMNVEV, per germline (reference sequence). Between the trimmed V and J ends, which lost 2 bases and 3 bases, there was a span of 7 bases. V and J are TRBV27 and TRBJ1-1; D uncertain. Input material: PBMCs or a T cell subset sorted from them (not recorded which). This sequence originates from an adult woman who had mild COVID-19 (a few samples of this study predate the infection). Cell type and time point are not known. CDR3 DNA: TGTGCCAGCAGTTTAATGTTGTACACTGAAGCTTTCTTT. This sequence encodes CASSLMLYTEAFF.